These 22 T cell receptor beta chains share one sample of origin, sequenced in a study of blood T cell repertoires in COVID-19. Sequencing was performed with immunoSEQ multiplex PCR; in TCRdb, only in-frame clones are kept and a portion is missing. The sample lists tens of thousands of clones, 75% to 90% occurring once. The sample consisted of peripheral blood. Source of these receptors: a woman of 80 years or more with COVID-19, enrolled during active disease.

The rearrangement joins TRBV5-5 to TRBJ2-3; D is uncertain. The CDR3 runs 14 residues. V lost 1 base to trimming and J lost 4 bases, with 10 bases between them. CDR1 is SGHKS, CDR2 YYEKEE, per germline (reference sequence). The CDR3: CASSLLHQADTQYF. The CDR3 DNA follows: TGTGCCAGCAGCTTGTTGCATCAGGCAGATACGCAGTATTTT.

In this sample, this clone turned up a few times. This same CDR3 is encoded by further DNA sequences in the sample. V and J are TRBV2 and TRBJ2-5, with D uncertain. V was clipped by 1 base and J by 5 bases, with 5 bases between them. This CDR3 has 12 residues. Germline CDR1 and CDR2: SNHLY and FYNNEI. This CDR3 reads CASSEGRETQYF. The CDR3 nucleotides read TGTGCCAGCAGTGAAGGTCGGGAGACCCAGTACTTC. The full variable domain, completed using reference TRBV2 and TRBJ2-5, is EPEVTQTPSHQVTQMGQEVILRCVPISNHLYFYWYRQILGQKVEFLVSFYNNEISEKSEIFDDQFSVERPDGSNFTLKIRSTKLEDSAMYFCASSEGRETQYFGPGTRLLVL.

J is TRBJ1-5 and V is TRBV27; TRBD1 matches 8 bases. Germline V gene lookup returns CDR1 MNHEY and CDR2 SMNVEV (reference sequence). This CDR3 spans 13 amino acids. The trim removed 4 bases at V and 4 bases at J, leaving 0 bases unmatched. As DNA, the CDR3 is TGTGCCAGCAGTTACAGGGGGAATCAGCCCCAGCATTTT. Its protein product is CASSYRGNQPQHF.

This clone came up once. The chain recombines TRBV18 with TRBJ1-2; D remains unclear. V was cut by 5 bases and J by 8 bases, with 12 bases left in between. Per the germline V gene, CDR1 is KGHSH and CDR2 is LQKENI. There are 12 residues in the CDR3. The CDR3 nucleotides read TGTGCCAGCTCAGAGGGTCAACCGGGCTACACCTTC. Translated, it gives CASSEGQPGYTF.

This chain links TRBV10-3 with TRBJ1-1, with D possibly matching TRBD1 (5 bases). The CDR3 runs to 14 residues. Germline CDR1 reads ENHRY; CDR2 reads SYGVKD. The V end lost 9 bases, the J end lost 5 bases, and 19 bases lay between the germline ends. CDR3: CAIAISGQGTEAFF. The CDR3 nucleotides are TGTGCCATTGCTATATCAGGTCAGGGAACTGAAGCTTTCTTT.

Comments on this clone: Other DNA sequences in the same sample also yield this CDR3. The CDR3 sequence is CASSLGQGVSYEQYF. DNA for the CDR3: TGCGCCAGCAGCCTGGGACAGGGGGTTTCCTACGAGCAGTACTTC. The genes are TRBV5-1 and TRBJ2-7; 11 positions match TRBD1. V lost 4 bases, J lost 1 base, and 4 bases stayed unmatched. This CDR3 has 15 residues. Per the germline V gene, CDR1 is SGHRS and CDR2 is YFSETQ.

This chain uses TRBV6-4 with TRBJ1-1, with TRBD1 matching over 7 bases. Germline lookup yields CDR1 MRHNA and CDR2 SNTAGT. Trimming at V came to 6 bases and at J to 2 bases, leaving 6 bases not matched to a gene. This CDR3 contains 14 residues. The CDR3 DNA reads TGTGCCAGCAGGGTTGACAGGGTAAACACTGAAGCTTTCTTT. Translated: CASRVDRVNTEAFF.

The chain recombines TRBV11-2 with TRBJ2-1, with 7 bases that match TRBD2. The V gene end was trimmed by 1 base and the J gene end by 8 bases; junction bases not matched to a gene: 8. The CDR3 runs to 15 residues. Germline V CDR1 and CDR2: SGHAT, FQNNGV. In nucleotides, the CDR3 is TGTGCCAGCAGCTTAGTGGCTGATAGCGGGTATGAGCAGTTCTTC. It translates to CASSLVADSGYEQFF.

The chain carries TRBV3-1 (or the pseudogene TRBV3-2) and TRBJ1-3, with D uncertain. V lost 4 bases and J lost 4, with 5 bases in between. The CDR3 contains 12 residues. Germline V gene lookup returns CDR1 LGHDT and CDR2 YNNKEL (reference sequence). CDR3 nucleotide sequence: TGTGCCAGCAGCCCCCTCGGAAACACCATATATTTT. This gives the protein CASSPLGNTIYF.

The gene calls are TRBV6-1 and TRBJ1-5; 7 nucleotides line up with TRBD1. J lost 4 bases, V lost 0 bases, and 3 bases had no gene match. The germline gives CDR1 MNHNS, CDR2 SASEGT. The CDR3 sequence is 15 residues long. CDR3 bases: TGTGCCAGCAGTGAAGCAGACAGGGTTAATCAGCCCCAGCATTTT. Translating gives CASSEADRVNQPQHF.

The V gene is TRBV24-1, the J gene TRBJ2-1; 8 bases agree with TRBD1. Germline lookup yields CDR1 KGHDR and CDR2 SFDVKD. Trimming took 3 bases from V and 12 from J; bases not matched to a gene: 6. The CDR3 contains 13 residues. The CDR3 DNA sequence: TGTGCCACCAGTGATATAACAGGGGGAGGGCAGTTCTTC. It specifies CATSDITGGGQFF.

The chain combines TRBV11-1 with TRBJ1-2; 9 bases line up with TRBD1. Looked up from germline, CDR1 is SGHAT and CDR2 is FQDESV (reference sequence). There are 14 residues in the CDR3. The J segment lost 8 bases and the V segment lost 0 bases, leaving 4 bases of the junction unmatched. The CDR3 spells CASSLAGTGKGYTF. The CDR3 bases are TGTGCCAGCAGCTTAGCCGGGACAGGGAAAGGCTACACCTTC.

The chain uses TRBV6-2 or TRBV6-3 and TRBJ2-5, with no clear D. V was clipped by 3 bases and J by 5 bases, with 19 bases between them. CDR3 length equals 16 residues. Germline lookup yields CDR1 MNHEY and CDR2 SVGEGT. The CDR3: CASSYGIGIVGETQYF. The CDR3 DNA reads TGTGCCAGCAGTTATGGAATAGGAATCGTCGGGGAGACCCAGTACTTC.

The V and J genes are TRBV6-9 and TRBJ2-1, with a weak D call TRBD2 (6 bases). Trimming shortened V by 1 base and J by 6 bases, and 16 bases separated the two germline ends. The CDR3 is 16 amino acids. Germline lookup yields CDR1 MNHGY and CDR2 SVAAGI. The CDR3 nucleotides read TGTGCCAGCAGTTATTTTTGGGGGGTAGACTTCAATGAGCAGTTCTTC. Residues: CASSYFWGVDFNEQFF.

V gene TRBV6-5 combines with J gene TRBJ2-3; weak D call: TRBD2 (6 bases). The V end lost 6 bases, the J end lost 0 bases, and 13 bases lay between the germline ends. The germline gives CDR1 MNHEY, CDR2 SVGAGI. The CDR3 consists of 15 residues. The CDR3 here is CASSARGRSTDTQYF. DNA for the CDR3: TGTGCCAGCAGCGCCCGGGGGAGGAGCACAGATACGCAGTATTTT.

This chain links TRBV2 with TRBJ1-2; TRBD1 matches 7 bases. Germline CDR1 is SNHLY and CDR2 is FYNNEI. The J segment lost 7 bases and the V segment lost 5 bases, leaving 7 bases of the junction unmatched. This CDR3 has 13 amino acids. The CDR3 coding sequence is TGTGCCAGCAGTACCTTCCAGGGGGGTGGCTACACCTTC. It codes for CASSTFQGGGYTF. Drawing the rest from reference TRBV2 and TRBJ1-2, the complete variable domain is EPEVTQTPSHQVTQMGQEVILRCVPISNHLYFYWYRQILGQKVEFLVSFYNNEISEKSEIFDDQFSVERPDGSNFTLKIRSTKLEDSAMYFCASSTFQGGGYTFGSGTRLTVV.

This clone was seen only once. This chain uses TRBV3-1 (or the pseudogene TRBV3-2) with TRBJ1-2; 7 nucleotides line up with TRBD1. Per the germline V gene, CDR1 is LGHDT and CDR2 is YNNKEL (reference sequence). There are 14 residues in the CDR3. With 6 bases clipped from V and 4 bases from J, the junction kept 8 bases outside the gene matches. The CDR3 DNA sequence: TGTGCCAGCAGTCGGGACAGCTTACTCTATGGCTACACCTTC. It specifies CASSRDSLLYGYTF.

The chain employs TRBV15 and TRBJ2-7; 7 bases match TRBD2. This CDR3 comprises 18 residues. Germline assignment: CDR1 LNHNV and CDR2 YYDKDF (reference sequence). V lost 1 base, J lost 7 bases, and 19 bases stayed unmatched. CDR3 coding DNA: TGTGCCACCAGCAGAGCGGGGGGTGAAAGGGCCGGGTCGTCTGAGCAGTACTTC. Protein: CATSRAGGERAGSSEQYF.

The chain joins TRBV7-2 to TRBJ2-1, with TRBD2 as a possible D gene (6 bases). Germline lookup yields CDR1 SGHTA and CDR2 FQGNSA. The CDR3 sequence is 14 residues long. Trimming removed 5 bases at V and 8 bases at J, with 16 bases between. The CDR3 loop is CASSQPGERHEQFF. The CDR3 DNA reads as TGTGCCAGCAGCCAACCGGGGGAGAGGCATGAGCAGTTCTTC.

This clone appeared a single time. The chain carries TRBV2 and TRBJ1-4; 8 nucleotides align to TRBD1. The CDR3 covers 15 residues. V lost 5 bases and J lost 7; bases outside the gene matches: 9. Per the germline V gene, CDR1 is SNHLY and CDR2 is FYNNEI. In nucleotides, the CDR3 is TGTGCCAGCAGTACCGGACAGGGATGGATTGAAAAACTGTTTTTT. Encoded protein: CASSTGQGWIEKLFF.

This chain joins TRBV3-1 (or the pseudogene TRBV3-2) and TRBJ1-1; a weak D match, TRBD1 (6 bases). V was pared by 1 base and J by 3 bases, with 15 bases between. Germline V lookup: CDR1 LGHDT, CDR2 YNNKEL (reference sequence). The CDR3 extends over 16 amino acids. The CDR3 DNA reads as TGTGCCAGCAGCCAAGCCGGTCCCGGGGGGCACACTGAAGCTTTCTTT. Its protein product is CASSQAGPGGHTEAFF.

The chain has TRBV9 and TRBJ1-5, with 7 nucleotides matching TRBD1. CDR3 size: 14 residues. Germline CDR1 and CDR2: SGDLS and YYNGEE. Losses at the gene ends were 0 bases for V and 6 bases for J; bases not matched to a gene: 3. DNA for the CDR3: TGTGCCAGCAGCGTAGATCAGGGGGGTCAGCCCCAGCATTTT. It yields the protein CASSVDQGGQPQHF.